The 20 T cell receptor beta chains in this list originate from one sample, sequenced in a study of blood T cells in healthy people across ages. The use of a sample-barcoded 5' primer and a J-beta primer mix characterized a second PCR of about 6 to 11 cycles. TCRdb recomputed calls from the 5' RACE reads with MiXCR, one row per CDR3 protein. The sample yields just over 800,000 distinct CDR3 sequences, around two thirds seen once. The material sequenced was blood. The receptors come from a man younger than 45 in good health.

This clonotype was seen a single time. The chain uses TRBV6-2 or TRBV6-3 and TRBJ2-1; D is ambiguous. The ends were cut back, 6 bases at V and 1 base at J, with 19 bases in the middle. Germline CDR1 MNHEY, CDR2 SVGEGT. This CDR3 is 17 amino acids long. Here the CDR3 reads CASRTGLKRGSYNEQFF. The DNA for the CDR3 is TGTGCCAGCAGGACGGGCCTAAAGAGAGGTTCCTACAATGAGCAGTTCTTC.

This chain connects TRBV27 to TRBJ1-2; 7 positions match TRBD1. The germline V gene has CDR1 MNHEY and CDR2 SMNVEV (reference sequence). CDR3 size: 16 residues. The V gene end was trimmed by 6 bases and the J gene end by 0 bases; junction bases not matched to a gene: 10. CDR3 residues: CASRPQGDGANYGYTF. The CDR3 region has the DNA TGTGCCAGCAGACCCCAGGGGGATGGTGCTAACTATGGCTACACCTTC.

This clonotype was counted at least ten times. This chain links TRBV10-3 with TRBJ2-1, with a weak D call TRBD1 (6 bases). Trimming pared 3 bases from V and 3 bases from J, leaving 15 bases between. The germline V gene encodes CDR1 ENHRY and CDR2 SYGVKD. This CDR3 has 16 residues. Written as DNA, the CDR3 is TGTGCCATCAGTGAAGTCCAACCCAGGGGCTACAATGAGCAGTTCTTC. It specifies CAISEVQPRGYNEQFF.

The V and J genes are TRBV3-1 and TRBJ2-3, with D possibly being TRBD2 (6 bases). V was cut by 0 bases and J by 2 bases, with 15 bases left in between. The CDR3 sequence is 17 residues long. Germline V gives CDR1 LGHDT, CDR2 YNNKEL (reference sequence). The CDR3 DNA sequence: TGTGCCAGCAGCCAAGATAAGCGGGCTATGCTCACAGATACGCAGTATTTT. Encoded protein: CASSQDKRAMLTDTQYF.

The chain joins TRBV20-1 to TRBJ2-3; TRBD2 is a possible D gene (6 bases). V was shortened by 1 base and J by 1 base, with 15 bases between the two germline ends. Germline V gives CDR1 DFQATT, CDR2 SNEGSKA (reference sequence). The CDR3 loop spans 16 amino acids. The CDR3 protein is CSARAFYSGGTDTQYF. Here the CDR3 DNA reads TGCAGTGCTAGAGCTTTCTATAGCGGTGGCACAGATACGCAGTATTTT.

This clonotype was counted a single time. CDR3 in DNA: TGTGCCAGCAGTTACAACAGTGCAGATACGCAGTATTTT. Protein product: CASSYNSADTQYF. The gene calls are TRBV6-5 and TRBJ2-3; D remains unclear. The CDR3 is 13 amino acids. Germline loops: CDR1 MNHEY, CDR2 SVGAGI. V shed 2 bases and J shed 4 bases, with 7 bases lying between them.

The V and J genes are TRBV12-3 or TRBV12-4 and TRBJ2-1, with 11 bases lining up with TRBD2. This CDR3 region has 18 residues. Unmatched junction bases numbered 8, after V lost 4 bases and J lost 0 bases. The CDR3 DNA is TGTGCCAGCAGTTCCGGGACTAGCGGCCTCCTCTCCTACAATGAGCAGTTCTTC. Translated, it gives CASSSGTSGLLSYNEQFF.

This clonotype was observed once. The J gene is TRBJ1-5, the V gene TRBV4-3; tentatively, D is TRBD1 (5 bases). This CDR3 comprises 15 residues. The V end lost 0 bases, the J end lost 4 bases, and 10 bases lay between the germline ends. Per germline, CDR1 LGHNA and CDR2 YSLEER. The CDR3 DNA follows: TGCGCCAGCAGCCAAGAATTACAGGTGAATCAGCCCCAGCATTTT. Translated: CASSQELQVNQPQHF.

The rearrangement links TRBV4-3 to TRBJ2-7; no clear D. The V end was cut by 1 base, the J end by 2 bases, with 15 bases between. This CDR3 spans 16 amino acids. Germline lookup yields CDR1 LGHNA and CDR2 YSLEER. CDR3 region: CASSQGSPGPTYEQYF. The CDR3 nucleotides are TGCGCCAGCAGCCAAGGGTCACCGGGCCCAACCTACGAGCAGTACTTC.

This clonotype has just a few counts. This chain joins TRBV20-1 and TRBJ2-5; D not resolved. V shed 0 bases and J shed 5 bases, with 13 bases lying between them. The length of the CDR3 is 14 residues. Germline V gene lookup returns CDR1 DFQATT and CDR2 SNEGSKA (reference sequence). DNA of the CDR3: TGCAGTGCTAGAGATGTGGCGGAGAGGGAGACCCAGTACTTC. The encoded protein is CSARDVAERETQYF.

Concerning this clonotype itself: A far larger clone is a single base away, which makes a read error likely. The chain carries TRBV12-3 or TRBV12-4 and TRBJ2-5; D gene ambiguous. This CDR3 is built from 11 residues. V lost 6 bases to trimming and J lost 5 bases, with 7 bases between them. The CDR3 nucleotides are TGTGCCAGCAGCATAGTGGAGACCCAGTACTTC. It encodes CASSIVETQYF.

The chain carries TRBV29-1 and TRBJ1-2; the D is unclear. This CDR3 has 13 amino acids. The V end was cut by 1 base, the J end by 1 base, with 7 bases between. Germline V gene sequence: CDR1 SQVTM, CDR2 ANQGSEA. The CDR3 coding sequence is TGCAGCGTTGAAGGGCAGCTTAACTATGGCTACACCTTC. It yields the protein CSVEGQLNYGYTF.

CDR3 sequence reads: CSVLDGRRSYEQYF. The DNA of the CDR3 is TGCAGCGTGTTGGACGGTCGCCGCTCCTACGAGCAGTACTTC. This chain uses TRBV29-1 with TRBJ2-4, with D hard to call. Gene TRBJ2-7 matches the end of the DNA better, so the J call may be wrong. The length of the CDR3 is 14 residues. CDR1 and CDR2 from the germline V gene are SQVTM and ANQGSEA.

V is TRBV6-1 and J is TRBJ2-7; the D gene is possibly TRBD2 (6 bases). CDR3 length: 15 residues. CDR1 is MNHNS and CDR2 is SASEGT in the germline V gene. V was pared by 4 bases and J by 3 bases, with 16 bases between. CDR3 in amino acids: CASSATTPGGYEQYF. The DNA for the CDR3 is TGTGCCAGCAGTGCAACGACTCCCGGGGGCTACGAGCAGTACTTC.

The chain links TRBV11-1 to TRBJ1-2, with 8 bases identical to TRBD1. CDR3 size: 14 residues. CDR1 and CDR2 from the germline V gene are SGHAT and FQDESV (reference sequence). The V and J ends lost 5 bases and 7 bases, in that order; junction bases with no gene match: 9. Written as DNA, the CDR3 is TGTGCCAGCAGCAAAGCGGGGACAGGTGGTGGCTACACCTTC. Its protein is CASSKAGTGGGYTF.

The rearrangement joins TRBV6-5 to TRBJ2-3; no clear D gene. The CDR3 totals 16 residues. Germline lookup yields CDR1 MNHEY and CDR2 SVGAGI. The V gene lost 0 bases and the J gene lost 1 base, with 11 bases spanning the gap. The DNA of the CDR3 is TGTGCCAGCAGTTACTCAACCTCCCCAGGCACAGATACGCAGTATTTT. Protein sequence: CASSYSTSPGTDTQYF.

The CDR3 sequence: CASSPSNRGAYYNEQFF. CDR3 coding DNA: TGTGCCAGCAGCCCTTCCAACAGGGGCGCATATTACAATGAGCAGTTCTTC. The chain uses TRBV7-2 and TRBJ2-1, with 7 positions matching TRBD1. From germline, CDR1 is SGHTA and CDR2 FQGNSA. With V trimmed by 5 bases and J by 4 bases, 14 bases remained unmatched. This CDR3 region has 17 residues.

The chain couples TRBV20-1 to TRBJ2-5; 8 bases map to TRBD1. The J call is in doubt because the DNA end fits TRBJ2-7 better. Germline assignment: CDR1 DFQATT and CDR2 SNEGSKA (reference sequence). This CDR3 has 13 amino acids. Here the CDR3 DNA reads TGCAGTGCTATTCCCGGGACAGGCGGCGAGCAGTACTTC. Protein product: CSAIPGTGGEQYF.

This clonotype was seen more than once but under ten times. The CDR3 region has the DNA TGTGCCAGCAGTTGTGAACTGTTTTTT. Translation gives CASSCELFF. V usage is TRBV2 and J usage is TRBJ1-4; no reliable D call. CDR1 is SNHLY, CDR2 FYNNEI, per germline. The CDR3 sequence is 9 residues long. V was clipped by 5 bases and J by 12 bases, with 4 bases between them.

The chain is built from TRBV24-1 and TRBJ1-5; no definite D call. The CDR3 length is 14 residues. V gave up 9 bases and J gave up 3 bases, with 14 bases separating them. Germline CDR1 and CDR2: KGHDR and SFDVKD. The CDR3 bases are TGTGCCACCCGTGGAGTTGGTAACAATCAGCCCCAGCATTTT. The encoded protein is CATRGVGNNQPQHF.